The sequence of this T cell receptor beta chain was determined in a study of blood T cell repertoires in COVID-19 (TCRdb year 2020). Regarding the study in general: Samples covering the acute and convalescent phases of COVID-19 were provided by collaborators in the United States, Italy and Spain. The prospective study material was composed of cDNA or gDNA derived from T cells, B-cell-depleted T cells, or PBMCs. Subjects who had been exposed to COVID-19, were actively infected with it, or had recovered from it provided the deeply sampled blood TCRbeta repertoires that made up the dataset. A freely available public database, intended as a resource for researchers studying the immune response to SARS-CoV-2, is where the repertoires were released. Samples were obtained from the ongoing ImmuneRACE study (first 160 participants) and from over a thousand subjects provided by 6 global collaborators. The sample metadata nearly always contained a de-identified subject ID, COVID-19 status, age in years and sex. HLA class I and class II types, where available, came from metadata supplied by the sample provider rather than from assay-based typing.

TCRbeta CDR3 regions were amplified from genomic DNA by means of the immunoSEQ Assay, a bias-controlled multiplex PCR. For the original study's pipeline: Nucleated cell counts per sample were estimated from amplification of reference gene primers within the assay. To quantify the absolute abundance of each unique TCRbeta CDR3 rearrangement, sequence reads were collapsed and filtered. Productive Simpson clonality was computed per sample as the square root of Simpson's diversity index over productive rearrangements. Entries here come from immuneACCESS through TCRdb and include only in-frame sequences with V and J called. Some clones fail to appear in such tables; in the studies checked, an unresolved V gene covers under half of the shortfall, and the cause of the remainder is unknown. V, J and clone size were drawn from that table, and D and trimming were deduced from the DNA. The sample yields 150,000 or so clones; 75% to 90% were counted once. The ten largest account for 3% to 3.5% of the sample.

Collaborating institutions collected whole blood in K2EDTA tubes following their own protocols. Collaborator samples were shipped for TCRbeta analysis as frozen whole blood, isolated PBMCs, or DNA extracted from either sample type. The research as a whole found: How much clinical and demographic metadata was included differed by source and by participant, and the metadata was provided uncurated.

Concerning this clone: Which antigen it targets is not known. No much larger clone is present one base from it, and per-base qualities are unavailable.

The CDR3, cysteine through phenylalanine, is 14 amino acids long. Only CDR3 DNA is held: 42 bases, read in frame from base 1. A distance of 11 bases separates the germline ends of V and J, which lose 2 bases and 7 bases respectively. The germline V gene sets CDR1 to MDHEN and CDR2 to SYDVKM. The chain is assembled from TRBV28 and TRBJ1-4; the D gene is possibly TRBD1, with 6 bases matching. The specimen sequenced was peripheral blood. The clonotype comes from a human donor with acute or convalescent COVID-19. The donor label of this sample is uncertain. The nucleotide sequence is TGTGCCAGCAGTTTAAGCAGGGGTAGTGAAAAACTGTTTTTT. Protein translation: CASSLSRGSEKLFF.